The subject of this entry is one T cell receptor beta chain. Its target is not known. This specimen belongs to a study of regulatory T cells in long-lasting Graves disease. Study-level findings and limits: More public clonotypes were shared by persistent patients (around 2,800) than by new patients (more than 950). Newly diagnosed patients had higher TCR diversity than persistent Graves' patients did.

Construction of the TCR beta libraries employed iRepertoire HTBI primers in conjunction with Arm-PCR of CDR3 regions. One entry per CDR3 protein results from TCRdb running MiXCR on the multiplex PCR reads. Of about 460,000 distinct CDR3 sequences listed, 20% to 25% are singletons. Time point defined: persistent/refractory GD, antithyroid drugs over 5 years with positive TRAb. PBMC RNA served as the TCR library source. This CDR3 comprises 14 residues. Trimming took 7 bases from V and 0 from J; bases not matched to a gene: 6. The clonotype comes from a female donor with Graves disease. This chain connects TRBV12-3 or TRBV12-4 to TRBJ2-7; 7 bases align to TRBD2. Material: peripheral blood mononuclear cells (PBMCs), obtained when the disease was refractory, from a patient treated with antithyroid drugs. This chain's CDR3 is CASKLAGGSYEQYF. The CDR3 DNA follows: TGTGCCAGCAAATTAGCGGGTGGCTCCTACGAGCAGTACTTC.